Listed below are T cell receptor beta chains from one sample, sequenced in a study of T cell repertoires in cytomegalovirus infection. A single record per CDR3 protein comes from TCRdb applying MiXCR to the reads. Among a few hundred thousand distinct CDR3 sequences listed, about 17% were seen once. Source material: PBMCs. These TCRs come from a human donor in good health (CMV status not recorded). Some clones in this sample may be carry-over from other donors' samples. The CDR3 runs from the conserved cysteine through the conserved F or W. Fields, in order: V gene, CDR3 length, J gene, clone size, D gene, CDR3 protein, CDR3 DNA. The D gene is left open where the match is weak. Size is omitted from some rows. Given values are once, few, many or a class for expanded clones.

v_gene: TRBV7-8
len: 16
j_gene: TRBJ2-6
abundance: many
d_gene: TRBD2
CDR3aa: CASSLVEASGGNVLTF
CDR3nt: TGTGCCAGCAGCTTAGTAGAGGCTAGCGGGGGGAACGTCCTGACTTTC

v_gene: TRBV7-4
len: 14
j_gene: TRBJ2-1
abundance: NA
d_gene: TRBD1
CDR3aa: CASSLSGRGLEQFF
CDR3nt: TGTGCCAGCAGCTTATCCGGCAGGGGGCTTGAGCAGTTCTTC

v_gene: TRBV20-1
len: 16
j_gene: TRBJ2-5
abundance: few
d_gene: TRBD2
CDR3aa: CSAGTGLAGAQETQYF
CDR3nt: TGCAGTGCCGGGACTGGACTAGCGGGGGCCCAAGAGACCCAGTACTTC

v_gene: TRBV6-6
len: 15
j_gene: TRBJ1-3
abundance: many
d_gene: TRBD1
CDR3aa: CASSRGQDSGNTIYF
CDR3nt: TGTGCCAGCAGCCGAGGACAGGACTCTGGAAACACCATATATTTT

v_gene: TRBV15
len: 16
j_gene: TRBJ1-3
abundance: NA
d_gene: NA
CDR3aa: CATSATGGYPGNTIYF
CDR3nt: TGTGCCACCAGCGCTACAGGAGGGTATCCTGGAAACACCATATATTTT

v_gene: TRBV7-9
len: 15
j_gene: TRBJ2-3
abundance: NA
d_gene: NA
CDR3aa: CASSWGGPRTDTQYF
CDR3nt: TGTGCCAGCAGCTGGGGGGGGCCACGCACAGATACGCAGTATTTT

v_gene: TRBV6-1
len: 14
j_gene: TRBJ1-1
abundance: many
d_gene: NA
CDR3aa: CASSVGPYNTEAFF
CDR3nt: TGTGCCAGCAGTGTCGGGCCGTATAACACTGAAGCTTTCTTT

v_gene: TRBV10-3
len: 14
j_gene: TRBJ1-1
abundance: few
d_gene: TRBD1
CDR3aa: CAIRGQVGDTEAFF
CDR3nt: TGTGCCATCAGGGGACAGGTGGGGGACACTGAAGCTTTCTTT

v_gene: TRBV7-9
len: 17
j_gene: TRBJ2-1
abundance: many
d_gene: NA
CDR3aa: CASSLTAPTPSYNEQFF
CDR3nt: TGTGCCAGCAGCTTAACGGCTCCGACACCCTCCTACAATGAGCAGTTCTTC

v_gene: TRBV28
len: 15
j_gene: TRBJ2-3
abundance: many
d_gene: TRBD1
CDR3aa: CASSFEGAARDTQYF
CDR3nt: TGTGCCAGCAGTTTTGAGGGGGCGGCACGAGATACGCAGTATTTT

v_gene: TRBV11-2
len: 17
j_gene: TRBJ2-3
abundance: many
d_gene: TRBD2
CDR3aa: CASSLGGLAGVGDTQYF
CDR3nt: TGTGCCAGCAGCTTAGGAGGACTAGCGGGCGTTGGAGATACGCAGTATTTT

v_gene: TRBV7-9
len: 17
j_gene: TRBJ2-2
abundance: few
d_gene: NA
CDR3aa: CASSSIPVGERTGELFF
CDR3nt: TGTGCCAGCAGCTCCATCCCAGTCGGGGAGAGGACCGGGGAGCTGTTTTTT

v_gene: TRBV12-3/TRBV12-4
len: 13
j_gene: TRBJ1-1
abundance: many
d_gene: NA
CDR3aa: CASSLADTMRAFF
CDR3nt: TGTGCCAGCAGTTTAGCCGATACAATGAGGGCTTTCTTT

v_gene: TRBV7-8
len: 15
j_gene: TRBJ2-1
abundance: few
d_gene: NA
CDR3aa: CASSLWRVGDNEQFF
CDR3nt: TGTGCCAGCAGCTTATGGAGGGTTGGGGACAATGAGCAGTTCTTC

v_gene: TRBV6-1
len: 16
j_gene: TRBJ1-6
abundance: once
d_gene: NA
CDR3aa: CASSEELQPYNSPLHF
CDR3nt: TGTGCCAGCAGTGAAGAATTACAGCCTTATAATTCACCCCTCCACTTT

v_gene: TRBV7-3
len: 16
j_gene: TRBJ2-1
abundance: many
d_gene: TRBD2
CDR3aa: CASSLSGGTPGNEQFF
CDR3nt: TGTGCCAGCAGCCTTAGCGGGGGCACACCGGGGAATGAGCAGTTCTTC

v_gene: TRBV24-1
len: 14
j_gene: TRBJ2-7
abundance: NA
d_gene: NA
CDR3aa: CATSDSGRTYEQYF
CDR3nt: TGTGCCACCAGTGATTCCGGACGGACCTACGAGCAGTACTTC

v_gene: TRBV11-2
len: 14
j_gene: TRBJ2-5
abundance: many
d_gene: NA
CDR3aa: CASSFGGYQETQYF
CDR3nt: TGTGCCAGCAGTTTCGGGGGTTACCAAGAGACCCAGTACTTC

v_gene: TRBV4-2
len: 15
j_gene: TRBJ2-3
abundance: many
d_gene: TRBD2
CDR3aa: CASSTRTSGVATQYF
CDR3nt: TGTGCCAGCAGCACTCGGACTAGCGGGGTGGCTACGCAGTATTTT

v_gene: TRBV20-1
len: 14
j_gene: TRBJ2-2
abundance: few
d_gene: NA
CDR3aa: CSAIRDPQAGELFF
CDR3nt: TGCAGTGCTATCCGGGACCCCCAGGCCGGGGAGCTGTTTTTT

v_gene: TRBV7-9
len: 14
j_gene: TRBJ1-1
abundance: NA
d_gene: NA
CDR3aa: CASSLVQGITEAFF
CDR3nt: TGTGCCAGCAGCTTAGTCCAGGGGATCACTGAAGCTTTCTTT

v_gene: TRBV12-5
len: 18
j_gene: TRBJ1-1
abundance: many
d_gene: NA
CDR3aa: CASGLVLGGPNMNTEAFF
CDR3nt: TGTGCTAGTGGTTTGGTACTAGGGGGACCGAACATGAACACTGAAGCTTTCTTT

v_gene: TRBV7-9
len: 11
j_gene: TRBJ2-1
abundance: NA
d_gene: NA
CDR3aa: CASSSKESMFF
CDR3nt: TGTGCCAGCAGCTCCAAAGAGTCCATGTTCTTC

v_gene: TRBV29-1
len: 15
j_gene: TRBJ2-2
abundance: NA
d_gene: TRBD1
CDR3aa: CSVGDRDRNTGELFF
CDR3nt: TGCAGCGTTGGGGACCGGGACAGGAACACCGGGGAGCTGTTTTTT

v_gene: TRBV20-1
len: 12
j_gene: TRBJ2-4
abundance: NA
d_gene: TRBD1
CDR3aa: CSAQGATNIQYF
CDR3nt: TGCAGTGCTCAGGGGGCGACGAACATTCAGTACTTC

v_gene: TRBV9
len: 14
j_gene: TRBJ1-2
abundance: NA
d_gene: NA
CDR3aa: CASSSIGTNYGYTF
CDR3nt: TGTGCCAGCAGCTCAATCGGCACTAACTATGGCTACACCTTC

v_gene: TRBV6-2/TRBV6-3
len: 14
j_gene: TRBJ1-5
abundance: NA
d_gene: NA
CDR3aa: CASNSGNGNQPQHF
CDR3nt: TGTGCCAGCAACTCAGGGAATGGCAATCAGCCCCAGCATTTT

v_gene: TRBV7-9
len: 16
j_gene: TRBJ2-7
abundance: many
d_gene: TRBD1
CDR3aa: CASSSMLGTGNYEQYF
CDR3nt: TGTGCCAGCAGCTCGATGCTTGGGACAGGGAACTACGAGCAGTACTTC

v_gene: TRBV15
len: 15
j_gene: TRBJ2-7
abundance: few
d_gene: NA
CDR3aa: CATSRARGSNYEQYF
CDR3nt: TGTGCCACCAGCAGAGCCCGGGGAAGTAACTACGAGCAGTACTTC

v_gene: TRBV4-2
len: 15
j_gene: TRBJ2-7
abundance: few
d_gene: NA
CDR3aa: CASSQGVIQGYEQYF
CDR3nt: TGTGCCAGCAGCCAAGGAGTGATACAGGGCTACGAGCAGTACTTC

v_gene: TRBV10-3
len: 17
j_gene: TRBJ1-6
abundance: NA
d_gene: NA
CDR3aa: CAISESRQSSYNSPLHF
CDR3nt: TGTGCCATCAGTGAGTCGAGGCAGAGCTCCTATAATTCACCCCTCCACTTT

v_gene: TRBV6-5
len: 17
j_gene: TRBJ1-2
abundance: few
d_gene: NA
CDR3aa: CASSYLYPDRDREGYTF
CDR3nt: TGTGCCAGCAGTTACCTCTACCCAGATAGGGACCGTGAGGGCTACACCTTC

v_gene: TRBV10-3
len: 14
j_gene: TRBJ2-7
abundance: few
d_gene: NA
CDR3aa: CAIKTVGAFYEQYF
CDR3nt: TGTGCCATCAAGACGGTAGGGGCTTTCTACGAGCAGTACTTC

v_gene: TRBV12-3/TRBV12-4
len: 13
j_gene: TRBJ1-2
abundance: few
d_gene: NA
CDR3aa: CASRGYHNYGYTF
CDR3nt: TGTGCCAGCAGGGGCTACCATAACTATGGCTACACCTTC

v_gene: TRBV27
len: 15
j_gene: TRBJ1-2
abundance: many
d_gene: TRBD1
CDR3aa: CASRTRGEVNYGYTF
CDR3nt: TGTGCCAGCAGAACCAGGGGGGAGGTGAACTATGGCTACACCTTC

v_gene: TRBV4-1
len: 15
j_gene: TRBJ2-2
abundance: once
d_gene: NA
CDR3aa: CASSQVLGWSGELIF
CDR3nt: TGCGCCAGCAGCCAAGTACTCGGGTGGTCCGGGGAGCTGATTTTT

v_gene: TRBV6-1
len: 17
j_gene: TRBJ2-1
abundance: NA
d_gene: TRBD2
CDR3aa: CASKRGVSGGAHNEQFF
CDR3nt: TGTGCCAGCAAACGGGGGGTGAGCGGGGGGGCTCACAATGAGCAGTTCTTC

v_gene: TRBV7-8
len: 15
j_gene: TRBJ1-1
abundance: NA
d_gene: NA
CDR3aa: CASSPPAGVNTEAFF
CDR3nt: TGTGCCAGCAGCCCCCCCGCAGGCGTGAACACTGAAGCTTTCTTT

v_gene: TRBV20-1
len: 15
j_gene: TRBJ1-5
abundance: few
d_gene: TRBD1
CDR3aa: CSARAHGQGYQPQHF
CDR3nt: TGCAGTGCTAGAGCCCACGGACAGGGGTATCAGCCCCAGCATTTT

v_gene: TRBV20-1
len: 14
j_gene: TRBJ2-7
abundance: few
d_gene: TRBD2
CDR3aa: CSASTGGVSYEQYF
CDR3nt: TGCAGTGCTAGTACCGGGGGGGTCTCCTACGAGCAGTACTTC

v_gene: TRBV28
len: 14
j_gene: TRBJ2-2
abundance: NA
d_gene: NA
CDR3aa: CASLLIAGTGELFF
CDR3nt: TGTGCCAGCCTGCTCATAGCTGGGACCGGGGAGCTGTTTTTT

v_gene: TRBV12-3/TRBV12-4
len: 19
j_gene: TRBJ1-5
abundance: few
d_gene: NA
CDR3aa: CASSPGRTTDYYSNQPQHF
CDR3nt: TGTGCCAGCAGCCCCGGTCGGACAACGGATTACTATAGCAATCAGCCCCAGCATTTT

v_gene: TRBV6-2/TRBV6-3
len: 13
j_gene: TRBJ2-5
abundance: many
d_gene: NA
CDR3aa: CASSPSHGETQYF
CDR3nt: TGTGCCAGCAGTCCATCCCACGGGGAGACCCAGTACTTC

v_gene: TRBV20-1
len: 9
j_gene: TRBJ1-5
abundance: few
d_gene: NA
CDR3aa: CRMDRPQHF
CDR3nt: TGCAGAATGGACAGGCCCCAGCATTTT

v_gene: TRBV7-6
len: 13
j_gene: TRBJ1-4
abundance: many
d_gene: NA
CDR3aa: CASSLAKGEKLFF
CDR3nt: TGTGCCAGCAGCTTGGCTAAGGGGGAAAAACTGTTTTTT

v_gene: TRBV6-5
len: 17
j_gene: TRBJ1-2
abundance: many
d_gene: TRBD1
CDR3aa: CASSYSIPGDSNYGYTF
CDR3nt: TGTGCCAGCAGTTACAGTATACCCGGGGACAGTAACTATGGCTACACCTTC

v_gene: TRBV7-9
len: 14
j_gene: TRBJ2-5
abundance: NA
d_gene: TRBD2
CDR3aa: CASSFGGDQETQYF
CDR3nt: TGTGCCAGCAGCTTTGGGGGGGACCAAGAGACCCAGTACTTC

v_gene: TRBV28
len: 14
j_gene: TRBJ2-7
abundance: NA
d_gene: TRBD1
CDR3aa: CASSPDRGYYEQYF
CDR3nt: TGTGCCAGCAGCCCGGACAGGGGATACTACGAGCAGTACTTC

v_gene: TRBV3-1
len: 11
j_gene: TRBJ1-2
abundance: NA
d_gene: NA
CDR3aa: CASSQDRLVTF
CDR3nt: TGTGCCAGCAGCCAAGACCGACTGGTCACCTTC

v_gene: TRBV27
len: 14
j_gene: TRBJ2-7
abundance: NA
d_gene: NA
CDR3aa: CASSWGASSYEQYF
CDR3nt: TGTGCCAGCAGTTGGGGGGCCAGCTCCTACGAGCAGTACTTC

v_gene: TRBV14
len: 15
j_gene: TRBJ2-1
abundance: few
d_gene: NA
CDR3aa: CASSQDGSTGNEQFF
CDR3nt: TGTGCCAGCAGCCAAGATGGGAGCACCGGCAATGAGCAGTTCTTC

v_gene: TRBV20-1
len: 12
j_gene: TRBJ1-2
abundance: few
d_gene: TRBD1
CDR3aa: CSASTGVGGYTF
CDR3nt: TGCAGTGCTAGCACAGGGGTGGGGGGCTACACCTTC

v_gene: TRBV29-1
len: 13
j_gene: TRBJ1-1
abundance: few
d_gene: NA
CDR3aa: CSVSGTEGTEAFF
CDR3nt: TGCAGCGTCTCCGGGACCGAGGGTACTGAAGCTTTCTTT

v_gene: TRBV19
len: 14
j_gene: TRBJ2-7
abundance: NA
d_gene: TRBD1
CDR3aa: CASRPGQSFYEQYF
CDR3nt: TGTGCCAGTAGGCCGGGACAGAGCTTCTACGAGCAGTACTTC

v_gene: TRBV5-1
len: 15
j_gene: TRBJ2-7
abundance: NA
d_gene: TRBD2
CDR3aa: CASSTEPGLAGEQYF
CDR3nt: TGCGCCAGCAGCACTGAACCGGGACTAGCGGGCGAGCAGTACTTC

v_gene: TRBV19
len: 14
j_gene: TRBJ2-7
abundance: few
d_gene: NA
CDR3aa: CASSGRTPAQMQYF
CDR3nt: TGTGCCAGTAGTGGTAGGACACCGGCCCAAATGCAGTACTTC

v_gene: TRBV4-1
len: 15
j_gene: TRBJ2-5
abundance: many
d_gene: TRBD2
CDR3aa: CASSRGLAGRETQYF
CDR3nt: TGCGCCAGCAGCCGCGGACTAGCGGGGAGAGAGACCCAGTACTTC

v_gene: TRBV25-1
len: 17
j_gene: TRBJ2-2
abundance: few
d_gene: NA
CDR3aa: CASSEFFQGPVTGELFF
CDR3nt: TGTGCCAGCAGTGAATTCTTCCAGGGGCCGGTCACCGGGGAGCTGTTTTTT

v_gene: TRBV27
len: 15
j_gene: TRBJ2-6
abundance: many
d_gene: TRBD1
CDR3aa: CASRPQGTGANVLTF
CDR3nt: TGTGCCAGCAGACCACAGGGGACTGGGGCCAACGTCCTGACTTTC

v_gene: TRBV2
len: 13
j_gene: TRBJ1-2
abundance: NA
d_gene: NA
CDR3aa: CASSEQSRYGYTF
CDR3nt: TGTGCCAGCAGTGAGCAGTCTCGGTATGGCTACACCTTC